One sample yielded the 16 T cell receptor beta chains listed below, sequenced in a study of blood T cell repertoires in COVID-19. Profiled with immunoSEQ multiplex PCR; TCRdb holds only in-frame clones, not every one. The sample consists of 300,000 or so clones, approximately 88% of them appearing once. Sequences were obtained from peripheral blood. Source of these receptors: a woman between 25 and 40 years old who had recovered from COVID-19.

This clone was detected only a few times. The chain recombines TRBV30 with TRBJ1-6, with D unresolved. CDR3 size: 16 residues. The germline V gene has CDR1 GTSNPN and CDR2 SVGIG (reference sequence). Trimming took 0 bases from V and 5 from J, leaving 14 bases between them. The CDR3 loop is CAWSVLSERDNSPLHF. The DNA for the CDR3 is TGTGCCTGGAGTGTACTGAGTGAACGCGATAATTCACCCCTCCACTTT.

The chain is built from TRBV6-5 and TRBJ2-5; no reliable D call. Trimming removed 0 bases at V and 4 bases at J, with 6 bases between. Germline V CDR1 and CDR2: MNHEY, SVGAGI. This CDR3 region has 13 residues. CDR3 loop: CASSYSRRETQYF. As DNA, the CDR3 is TGTGCCAGCAGTTACTCAAGGAGAGAGACCCAGTACTTC.

The gene calls are TRBV5-1 and TRBJ1-4; D possibly corresponds to TRBD1 (5 bases). V shed 4 bases and J shed 1 base, with 14 bases lying between them. Per germline, CDR1 SGHRS and CDR2 YFSETQ. The CDR3 consists of 16 residues. In DNA form, the CDR3 reads TGCGCCAGCAGCCGGGGGACCCAGGGAACTAATGAAAAACTGTTTTTT. It specifies CASSRGTQGTNEKLFF.

The chain has TRBV6-6 and TRBJ1-5; 7 positions match TRBD1. J gave up 4 bases and V 6 bases, and 6 bases lay outside the gene matches. CDR1 and CDR2 from the germline V gene are MNHNY and SVGAGI (reference sequence). The CDR3 length is 14 residues. Here the CDR3 reads CASSRDSRNQPQHF. The CDR3 nucleotides are TGTGCCAGCAGCAGGGACAGCCGTAATCAGCCCCAGCATTTT.

The chain carries TRBV9 and TRBJ2-2; maybe TRBD1 (6 bases). Germline V CDR1 and CDR2: SGDLS, YYNGEE. The CDR3 covers 16 residues. Trimming pared 0 bases from V and 6 bases from J, leaving 15 bases between. This CDR3 is CASSVGQGSSAGELFF. The CDR3 DNA reads TGTGCCAGCAGCGTAGGCCAGGGGAGTTCCGCCGGGGAGCTGTTTTTT.

The V call is TRBV4-2, the J call TRBJ2-5, with TRBD1 matching 12 bases. This CDR3 contains 16 residues. Germline CDR1 LGHNA, CDR2 YNFKEQ. V lost 3 bases, J lost 5 bases, and 7 bases stayed unmatched. DNA of the CDR3: TGTGCCAGCAGCCAGACCGGGACAGGGGGCGCGGAGACCCAGTACTTC. Translating gives CASSQTGTGGAETQYF.

The chain uses TRBV9 and TRBJ1-1; D possibly corresponds to TRBD1 (5 bases). The germline gives CDR1 SGDLS, CDR2 YYNGEE. V shed 4 bases and J shed 1 base, with 8 bases lying between them. The CDR3 extends over 13 amino acids. The CDR3 nucleotides are TGTGCCAGCAGCCTCGGACAGAACACTGAAGCTTTCTTT. Amino acid sequence: CASSLGQNTEAFF.

The chain uses TRBV6-5 and TRBJ2-7, with TRBD2 matching over 10 bases. V shed 6 bases and J 2 bases; nucleotides not matched to a gene: 7. The CDR3 extends over 15 amino acids. From germline, CDR1 is MNHEY and CDR2 SVGAGI. CDR3 protein: CASSLSGGNTYEQYF. The CDR3 DNA sequence: TGTGCCAGCAGCCTTAGCGGGGGGAACACCTACGAGCAGTACTTC.

DNA of the CDR3: TGTGCCAGCAGCTTAGTTCCTGATAAGGCAGGGGCTATAAACACTGAAGCTTTCTTT. Translation gives CASSLVPDKAGAINTEAFF. This sequence joins TRBV7-9 and TRBJ1-1; tentatively, D is TRBD1 (6 bases). The germline CDR1 and CDR2 sequences are SEHNR and FQNEAQ (reference sequence). V lost 1 base to trimming and J lost 2 bases, with 23 bases between them. The CDR3 has 19 residues. Drawing the rest from reference TRBV7-9 and TRBJ1-1, the complete variable domain is DTGVSQNPRHKITKRGQNVTFRCDPISEHNRLYWYRQTLGQGPEFLTYFQNEAQLEKSRLLSDRFSAERPKGSFSTLEIQRTEQGDSAMYLCASSLVPDKAGAINTEAFFGQGTRLTVV.

This chain joins TRBV19 and TRBJ2-5; 7 bases match TRBD2. Trimming at V came to 3 bases and at J to 3 bases, leaving 13 bases not matched to a gene. Germline CDR1 is LNHDA and CDR2 is SQIVND (reference sequence). The CDR3 is 17 amino acids. The CDR3 sequence is CASSISGRGTSEETQYF. DNA of the CDR3: TGTGCCAGTAGTATCTCGGGAAGGGGTACTAGCGAAGAGACCCAGTACTTC.

This chain links TRBV7-3 with TRBJ2-3, with a weak D call TRBD1 (5 bases). The ends were cut back, 3 bases at V and 6 bases at J, with 13 bases in the middle. Looked up from germline, CDR1 is SGHTA and CDR2 is FQGTGA. This CDR3 spans 14 amino acids. The CDR3: CASSFMGPPDTQYF. The CDR3 DNA sequence: TGTGCCAGCAGCTTTATGGGGCCCCCGGATACGCAGTATTTT.

This clone appeared once. The chain is built from TRBV9 and TRBJ2-3, with D perhaps TRBD1 (6 bases). There are 14 residues in the CDR3. The germline V and J ends were trimmed by 0 bases and 4 bases, with 9 bases remaining between them. The germline CDR1 and CDR2 sequences are SGDLS and YYNGEE. This CDR3 reads CASSVGGGADTQYF. The CDR3 bases are TGTGCCAGCAGCGTAGGAGGGGGTGCAGATACGCAGTATTTT.

This chain links TRBV5-5 with TRBJ2-7, with D possibly matching TRBD2 (6 bases). Trimming removed 0 bases from V and 6 bases from J, with 13 bases in between. Germline CDR1 is SGHKS and CDR2 is YYEKEE (reference sequence). The CDR3 consists of 14 residues. CDR3 loop: CASSLVGGGGEQYF. The CDR3 coding sequence is TGTGCCAGCAGCTTGGTTGGGGGAGGTGGCGAGCAGTACTTC.

V is TRBV19 and J is TRBJ1-6, with 8 nucleotides matching TRBD1. With 4 bases clipped from V and 2 bases from J, the junction kept 4 bases outside the gene matches. The CDR3 sequence is 16 residues long. Germline V gives CDR1 LNHDA, CDR2 SQIVND (reference sequence). For the CDR3, the DNA is TGTGCCAGTAGTAGGACAGGGAGGACCTATAATTCACCCCTCCACTTT. This encodes CASSRTGRTYNSPLHF.

The rearrangement links TRBV5-1 to TRBJ2-7, with D perhaps TRBD1 (5 bases). Germline V gives CDR1 SGHRS, CDR2 YFSETQ. V lost 0 bases, J lost 4 bases, and 14 bases lay in between. The CDR3 loop spans 15 amino acids. The CDR3 reads CASSLGGRVSYEQYF. The CDR3, as DNA: TGCGCCAGCAGCTTGGGGGGCAGGGTGAGTTACGAGCAGTACTTC.

The rearrangement links TRBV7-2 to TRBJ1-4; TRBD1 matches 7 bases. V shed 5 bases, J shed 8 bases, and the junction held 11 bases outside the gene matches. The length of the CDR3 is 15 residues. Per germline, CDR1 SGHTA and CDR2 FQGNSA. The CDR3 coding sequence is TGTGCCAGCAGCCCAAAGACAGGGCGGATGGAAAAACTGTTTTTT. Protein: CASSPKTGRMEKLFF.